Reported below is one TCR beta chain. The J segment lost 5 bases and the V segment lost 2 bases, leaving 9 bases of the junction unmatched. CDR1 is SGHTA, CDR2 FQGNSA, per germline. CDR3 size: 16 residues. Clones were read by immunoSEQ multiplex PCR, and TCRdb kept only the in-frame ones, dropping some. Seen here are about 94,000 clones, just under 95% observed once, and the top ten hold about 0.78%. The data stem from a study of T cell changes during pregnancy in multiple sclerosis. This rearrangement joins TRBV7-2 to TRBJ2-5; 9 bases agree with TRBD2. The clonotype originates from a female donor with multiple sclerosis, enrolled in a pregnancy study. The sequencing here drew on peripheral blood, taken in the third trimester of pregnancy. The CDR3 bases are TGTGCCAGCAGCTTAAGGGGCGGGAGGGCCGGGGAGACCCAGTACTTC. Its protein is CASSLRGGRAGETQYF. Filled out from reference TRBV7-2 and TRBJ2-5, the complete variable domain reads GAGVSQSPSNKVTEKGKDVELRCDPISGHTALYWYRQSLGQGLEFLIYFQGNSAPDKSGLPSDRFSAERTGGSVSTLTIQRTQQEDSAVYLCASSLRGGRAGETQYFGPGTRLLVL.